This TCR beta chain is drawn from a study of CD8 T cells in ankylosing spondylitis. Regarding the study as a whole: A subset of motif variants has previously been described in the synovial fluid and blood of reactive arthritis. Ankylosing spondylitis blood appeared to be characterized by a TCR beta motif of under 10 highly homologous variants.

V was shortened by 5 bases and J by 1 base, with 11 bases between the two germline ends. The length of the CDR3 is 14 residues. This clonotype was seen many times. The antigen remains unidentified. Preparation of TCR beta libraries was done by quantitative 5'-RACE with molecular barcodes. TCRdb fed the 5' RACE reads into MiXCR, producing one record per CDR3 protein. The sample lists 250,000 or so distinct CDR3 sequences, about 10% occurring once. The J gene is TRBJ2-5, the V gene TRBV12-3 or TRBV12-4, with unresolved D. The clonotype comes from a male donor with ankylosing spondylitis or in good health (not recorded which). The specimen was blood, either unsorted or a sorted T cell fraction (not recorded which). CDR3 protein: CASSTPSLQETQYF. The CDR3 nucleotides are TGTGCCAGCAGTACCCCCTCCCTCCAAGAGACCCAGTACTTC.